The next 9 T cell receptor beta chains were all read from a single sample in a study of cytomegalovirus exposure and HLA in healthy donors. TCRdb's table, derived via immunoSEQ multiplex PCR, lists solely in-frame clones and lacks some. The table has 150,000 to 200,000 clones, around 90% seen once. The specimen sequenced was PBMCs. The source is a man between 18 and 29 years old in good health and CMV-seronegative.

The chain recombines TRBV29-1 with TRBJ2-3; D remains ambiguous. Per germline, CDR1 SQVTM and CDR2 ANQGSEA. With 2 bases removed from V and 2 bases from J, the gap between germline ends came to 8 bases. This CDR3 has 13 amino acids. The CDR3 region is CSVEPRSTDTQYF. The CDR3 DNA reads as TGCAGCGTTGAACCTAGATCCACAGATACGCAGTATTTT.

This clone has a single count. The rearrangement uses TRBV6-1 and TRBJ1-2; D possibly corresponds to TRBD1 (5 bases). V lost 5 bases and J lost 6, with 19 bases in between. Per the germline V gene, CDR1 is MNHNS and CDR2 is SASEGT. This CDR3 is 15 amino acids long. In DNA, the CDR3 is TGTGCCAGCAGTACCTTAGGCGGGACCTCGGATGGCTACACCTTC. Amino acids: CASSTLGGTSDGYTF.

V gene TRBV5-6 combines with J gene TRBJ1-3, with 8 bases lining up with TRBD1. The CDR3 runs 13 residues. In germline, CDR1 is SGHDT, CDR2 YYEEEE. Trimming cost V 4 bases and J 8 bases; bases outside gene matches: 5. The CDR3 coding sequence is TGTGCCAGCAGCGTGACAGGGGACTACACCATATATTTT. This gives the protein CASSVTGDYTIYF.

V usage is TRBV5-6 and J usage is TRBJ2-3, with 10 bases aligning to TRBD2. This CDR3 is 16 amino acids long. The germline gives CDR1 SGHDT, CDR2 YYEEEE. The J segment lost 3 bases and the V segment lost 4 bases, leaving 8 bases of the junction unmatched. For the CDR3, the DNA is TGTGCCAGCAGCCTCGCTAGGACTAGCGGAACAGATACGCAGTATTTT. The encoded protein is CASSLARTSGTDTQYF.

This clone is a singleton in its sample. One end of the junction is discordant with germline, which a read error may explain. The rearrangement links TRBV2 to TRBJ1-4; D perhaps matches TRBD1 (6 bases). CDR1 and CDR2 from the germline V gene are SNHLY and FYNNEI. CDR3 length equals 14 residues. CDR3 DNA sequence: TGTGCCAGCAGAGAAGGGTACAGGGTTGAAAAACTGTTTTTT. Translation gives CASREGYRVEKLFF.

V and J are TRBV19 and TRBJ2-7; possible D gene TRBD2, 6 bases. This CDR3 has 17 residues. The V gene's germline CDR1 is LNHDA and CDR2 SQIVND (reference sequence). V gave up 3 bases and J gave up 7 bases, with 25 bases separating them. DNA for the CDR3: TGTGCCAGTAGTATTTTTAGTGGTGGACCATCCGCGGGAGAGCAGTACTTC. The encoded protein is CASSIFSGGPSAGEQYF.

The chain couples TRBV5-8 to TRBJ1-6; unclear D gene. Germline V gene lookup returns CDR1 SGHTS and CDR2 YDEGEE. This CDR3 is built from 14 residues. Trimming left V 1 base short and J 9 bases short, with 11 bases between. CDR3 nucleotides: TGTGCCAGCAGCTTGTCCCAATCATCTTCACCCCTCCACTTT. It translates to CASSLSQSSSPLHF.

This chain connects TRBV18 to TRBJ2-3; TRBD2 matches 7 bases. J lost 3 bases, V lost 3 bases, and 6 bases had no gene match. CDR1 KGHSH and CDR2 LQKENI come from the germline V gene. The CDR3 is 15 amino acids. The chain's CDR3 is CASSPRQGGTDTQYF. CDR3 DNA: TGTGCCAGCTCACCCCGGCAGGGAGGGACAGATACGCAGTATTTT.

The chain combines TRBV27 with TRBJ2-2; tentative D call: TRBD1 (6 bases). The CDR3 sequence is 13 residues long. In germline, CDR1 is MNHEY, CDR2 SMNVEV (reference sequence). Deletions cut 6 bases from V and 3 bases from J, with 8 bases between. The CDR3 coding sequence is TGTGCCAGCAGCCACAGGGACACCGGGGAGCTGTTTTTT. Translating it yields CASSHRDTGELFF.